This note documents a single T cell receptor beta chain sequence. What this receptor recognizes is not known. Qualities for individual bases were not recorded, and no much larger clone is one base off. This sample is part of a study of shared clonotypes between healthy human individuals (dated by TCRdb to 2018 to 2021). Background on the whole study: The cohort comprised a couple of women and three men aged 18 to 49 years. Blood TCR repertoires of roughly 5 healthy adults were deeply sequenced to estimate repertoire size and the extent of clonotype sharing between individuals. To increase sequencing depth and limit assay-specific biases, TCR repertoire library preparation and sequencing were carried out by different laboratories using diverse techniques. For each donor, three plates each were used for CD4 naive and CD4 memory, two plates were used for CD8 naive, and one plate was used for CD8 memory. Each donor's leukapheresis produced roughly between about 0.9 and 9.5 billion PBMCs.

Using the deep immunoSEQ assay, TCR CDR3 regions were amplified from genomic DNA by multiplex PCR. Genomic DNA extracted from each cell subset was distributed evenly over all wells of several immunoSEQ 96-well plates, and each plate served as one replicate. For sorted subsets, each replicate PCR was loaded with 200 ng genomic DNA, equivalent to approximately 33,000 T cell genomes. Purified libraries were measured with a Qubit 3.0 fluorometer, size-checked on a Bioanalyzer 2100, and measured again with the KAPA Library Quantification kit. Every immunoSEQ 96-well plate was sequenced on a dedicated single-read 150-cycle Illumina NextSeq 550 flow cell. Under the source paper's analysis protocol: Because only junctional sequences without quality scores were contained in the immunoSEQ output, filtering matching that applied to full-length reads could not be performed. To assign V/J genes and CDR3, sequences were annotated using PyIR, a Python wrapper for IgBLAST v1.9, with IMGT germline references. Reads were removed for weak V/J assignments (E-value above 1e-6), missing CDR3, stop codons, out-of-frame junctions, or ambiguous translated residues. V3J clonotypes were defined by identical inferred V gene, J gene, and CDR3 amino acid sequence. Percentage overlap between repertoires was computed as shared unique clonotypes divided by the size of the smaller repertoire. Richness of each repertoire was evaluated using RTK rarefaction, the Chao1 estimator, and Recon v2.1 estimates of unobserved clonotypes. Generation probabilities were computed with OLGA for all TCRbeta clonotypes obtained by the gDNA method from a few donors. The clones in this table, taken by TCRdb from immuneACCESS, are in-frame only. Not every clone is retained; where verified, under half of the shortfall comes from an unresolved V gene, and the cause of the rest is unknown. The D gene and trimming were derived from the DNA, and the V and J assignments and clone size from that table. This sample comprises about 1 million clones, roughly 70% of them detected only once. Over 1.3% of the sample is taken by the ten largest.

The paper as a whole reports these results and caveats: Based on pairwise subsampling, the degree of clonotype sharing among donors was expected to be affected by sequencing depth. Rarefaction of sorted-subset datasets indicated incomplete sequencing despite the large sequencing depth. Approximately 5% of naive CD4, 3% to 4% of naive CD8, approximately 2.2% of memory CD4, and around 0.4% of memory CD8 clonotypes were shared across a few donors. The genetic and exposure-history diversity represented was limited by the small number of donors. Clonotypes shared by all four sorted-subset donors showed higher generation probabilities than non-shared clonotypes. Naive subsets generally had larger estimated clonotype richness than memory subsets. Sampling was restricted to blood, and TCR repertoires in tissues likely differ from the TCR repertoires found in blood.

V is shortened by 4 bases, J by 6 bases, and the region joining them spans 17 bases. The CDR3 measures 15 amino acids from cysteine to phenylalanine. Only the CDR3 portion is preserved as DNA: 45 bases, with reading frame beginning at the first base. In the germline V gene, CDR1 corresponds to SGDLS and CDR2 to YYNGEE. Healthy HIV-negative adults with no recently reported acute infections or vaccinations were included as donors. Every donor was a Caucasian adult residing in Nashville, Tennessee, USA. CD4+ T cells were enriched by magnetic negative selection; naive cells were then positively selected on CD45RA, and the negative fraction formed the memory subset. Blood was obtained by leukapheresis, after which PBMCs were separated by Ficoll-Histopaque density gradient centrifugation and cryopreserved in liquid nitrogen vapor phase. Purity and quantity of every magnetically sorted T cell population were checked by analytical flow cytometry. Genomic DNA was isolated from each sorted fraction and quantified by UV absorbance on a Nanodrop 2000c.

The rearranged chain carries TRBV9 and TRBJ2-1; the D gene lacks a confident call. The clonotype was recovered from a man between 18 and 35 years old in good health. The source material was memory CD4+ T cells sorted from blood. The meaning of the sample's cell subset or site label: CD45RA-negative fraction. The CDR3: CASSPTRYLRNEQFF. The bases are TGTGCCAGCAGCCCTACCCGATACTTACGCAATGAGCAGTTCTTC.